The T cell receptor beta chain under discussion was sequenced for a study of graft-versus-host responses after intestinal transplantation (dated by TCRdb to 2020 to 2023). Looking at the study overall: The transplants that recipients got were multivisceral, liver-intestinal, or isolated intestinal. All recipients received anti-thymocyte globulin induction followed by maintenance tacrolimus and steroids for approximately 3 years. After intestinal transplantation, graft-versus-host and host-versus-graft alloreactive T cell clones in the graft, circulation and bone marrow were tracked using bulk TCR-beta CDR3 sequencing. Alloreactive clones were identified by sequencing pre-transplant mixed lymphocyte reaction products and comparing these products with unstimulated pre-transplant donor and recipient T cells. A cohort of about 26 intestinal transplant recipients, including one retransplant, was enrolled, and a few patients lacking pretransplant specimens were excluded. Donor T cell macrochimerism was defined as a peak of at least 4% donor T cells among recipient peripheral blood mononuclear cells. Samples from three later patients were sequenced in-house on an Illumina MiSeq with MiXCR processing rather than by the commercial service. General findings and caveats noted by the study authors: Early after transplant, peak levels of circulating GvH clones were associated with declines in HvG clones. GvH clones were detected in recipient bone marrow, and some of these GvH clones were observed earlier in ileal mucosa or blood, consistent with an intestinal mucosal origin. Conclusions were limited by the relatively low number and heterogeneity of intestinal transplant patients. In patients with donor T cell macrochimerism, the allografts had high GvH to HvG T cell clonal ratios.

In the first month after transplant, blood samples were collected up to 4 times, and after that at least monthly when available. The method was the immunoSEQ multiplex PCR assay. For most patients, high-throughput TCR-beta CDR3 sequencing of genomic DNA was performed by Adaptive Biotechnologies. On the authors' methods: TCR sequencing data were retrieved from Adaptive's ImmunoSEQ software for roughly 20 patients, whereas three other patients were processed with MiXCR and VDJtools. CDR3 nucleotide sequences shared between donor and recipient were removed because their origin could not be assigned. At least 2-fold expansion over unstimulated cells and a minimum CFSE-low frequency of 0.002% (template counts) or 0.001% (read counts) were required for clones to be classified as alloreactive. Clones detected in sequenced pre-transplant spleen, lymph node, or MLR CFSE-low populations of the donor or recipient were defined as mappable. The cumulative frequency of alloreactive clones was calculated as a percentage of all sequences, weighted by copy number. This immuneACCESS table, as held by TCRdb, lists in-frame sequences with V and J called but not all clones. Of the missing ones, under half trace to an unresolved V gene in checked studies; the others have no known cause. Clonal size and the V and J genes are those of that table, whereas D and trimming came from the DNA. The table for this sample lists around 14,000 clones; around 94% of them were counted only once. In total, the top ten clones hold about 0.78% of the sample.

Via the germline V gene (reference sequence), CDR1 is LNHDA and CDR2 SQIVND. Cut back by 3 bases and 1 base, the V and J ends lie 10 bases apart. There are 14 amino acids in the CDR3, from cysteine to phenylalanine inclusive. Left in the record is the CDR3 DNA by itself, 42 bases read in frame from the first base. Concerning this clone itself: Its antigen is still unknown. No much larger clone is present one base from it, and per-base qualities are unavailable.

This sample comprised PBMCs, obtained 9 days after transplant. Rearrangement joined TRBV19 to TRBJ2-7; too little of a D gene remains to name it. The TCR originated in a human patient who received an intestinal transplant, so some T cells may come from the graft donor. Here is the DNA: TGTGCCAGTAGTATCGGAGTCGGATCCTACGAGCAGTACTTC. Its product reads: CASSIGVGSYEQYF.